The 25 T cell receptor beta chains reported below all come from one sample, sequenced in a study of T cells in Graves' hyperthyroidism and ophthalmopathy. TCR beta CDR3 regions were amplified from RNA. The HTBI primer set was used in a first-round RT-PCR of the TCR CDR3. One entry per CDR3 protein results from TCRdb running MiXCR on the multiplex PCR reads. In the table there are 390,000 or so distinct CDR3 sequences, roughly 14% of which are singletons. Material: blood. Receptors originate from a man in his late teens or twenties with Graves' ophthalmopathy.

In this sample, this clonotype turned up many times. The rearrangement links TRBV6-2 or TRBV6-3 to TRBJ1-5, with 8 bases fitting TRBD1. J was trimmed by 7 bases and V by 5 bases; bases with no gene match: 7. Germline V gives CDR1 MNHEY, CDR2 SVGEGT. The CDR3 sequence is 14 residues long. The CDR3 region has the DNA TGTGCCAGCAGTAACAGGGGGGACGGCCAGCCCCAGCATTTT. Protein sequence: CASSNRGDGQPQHF.

This clonotype was observed at least ten times. The gene calls are TRBV20-1 and TRBJ2-5, with 7 bases lining up with TRBD2. The trim removed 1 base at V and 5 bases at J, leaving 16 bases unmatched. Germline loops: CDR1 DFQATT, CDR2 SNEGSKA (reference sequence). The CDR3 is made up of 17 amino acids. CDR3: CSARGGLAGLRVETQYF. CDR3 coding DNA: TGCAGTGCTAGAGGCGGCTTAGCGGGCCTAAGGGTGGAGACCCAGTACTTC.

This clonotype has a count of ten or more. The chain combines TRBV7-8 with TRBJ2-1; D uncertain. The CDR3 runs to 14 residues. V gave up 5 bases and J gave up 4 bases, with 12 bases separating them. Germline CDR1 SGHVS, CDR2 FQNEAQ. The CDR3 sequence: CASSNGPYYNEQFF. The CDR3 DNA follows: TGTGCCAGCAGCAACGGGCCCTATTACAATGAGCAGTTCTTC.

This rearrangement joins TRBV20-1 to TRBJ1-4, with 9 nucleotides matching TRBD1. V was pared by 5 bases and J by 4 bases, with 2 bases of the junction left unmatched. Germline CDR1 reads DFQATT; CDR2 reads SNEGSKA (reference sequence). CDR3 size: 13 residues. CDR3 nucleotides: TGCAGTGCTCCGACAGGGGGTAATGAAAAACTGTTTTTT. Its protein product is CSAPTGGNEKLFF.

This clonotype has ten or more counts. V usage is TRBV29-1 and J usage is TRBJ2-3; the D gene is possibly TRBD2 (6 bases). The CDR3 is 14 amino acids. Trimming took off 5 bases at V and 4 bases at J, with 16 bases between the two ends. The germline gives CDR1 SQVTM, CDR2 ANQGSEA. Here the CDR3 reads CSVPGTSPPDTQYF. The DNA for the CDR3 is TGCAGCGTTCCCGGGACTTCCCCTCCAGATACGCAGTATTTT.

This clonotype was detected many times. This sequence joins TRBV11-2 and TRBJ1-2; tentative D call: TRBD1 (6 bases). V was trimmed by 0 bases and J by 9 bases, leaving 11 bases between them. CDR1 is SGHAT and CDR2 is FQNNGV in the germline V gene. This CDR3 is built from 13 residues. The CDR3 sequence: CASSLDHQGRYTF. The CDR3 DNA reads as TGTGCCAGCAGCTTAGATCATCAGGGGCGCTACACCTTC.

This clonotype has only a few counts. J is TRBJ2-5 and V is TRBV14; D is perhaps TRBD1 or TRBD2 (5 bases each). CDR3 length: 15 amino acids. The V end lost 4 bases, the J end lost 2 bases, and 14 bases lay between the germline ends. CDR1 SGHDN and CDR2 FVKESK come from the germline V gene. CDR3: CASSLVGEWQETQYF. Written as DNA, the CDR3 is TGTGCCAGCAGCCTCGTGGGGGAGTGGCAAGAGACCCAGTACTTC.

The chain joins TRBV5-1 to TRBJ2-7; 11 bases line up with TRBD1. CDR3 length: 20 residues. Germline loops: CDR1 SGHRS, CDR2 YFSETQ. V dropped 4 bases and J dropped 1; count of bases not matched to a gene: 19. CDR3 in amino acids: CASSRTPPHGTGGKSYEQYF. The CDR3 nucleotides are TGCGCCAGCAGCCGAACCCCACCCCATGGGACAGGGGGAAAGTCCTACGAGCAGTACTTC.

The chain has TRBV2 and TRBJ1-2; 9 nucleotides align to TRBD1. CDR3 size: 14 residues. Germline V gives CDR1 SNHLY, CDR2 FYNNEI. Unmatched junction bases numbered 9, after V lost 5 bases and J lost 8 bases. The CDR3 DNA reads TGTGCCAGCAGTCGGTCACAGGGGGCACGAGGCTACACCTTC. The encoded protein is CASSRSQGARGYTF.

The CDR3 sequence is CASTYTGGSEAFF. CDR3 sequence (DNA): TGTGCCAGTACCTACACGGGGGGCAGTGAAGCTTTCTTT. This rearrangement joins TRBV19 to TRBJ1-1, with D possibly matching TRBD1 (6 bases). The CDR3 loop spans 13 amino acids. V was cut by 7 bases and J by 7 bases, with 16 bases left in between. Germline V CDR1 and CDR2: LNHDA, SQIVND (reference sequence).

Many counts were recorded for this clonotype. The V and J genes are TRBV3-1 and TRBJ2-1, with D possibly matching TRBD2 (5 bases). CDR1 and CDR2 from the germline V gene are LGHDT and YNNKEL (reference sequence). V was trimmed by 0 bases and J by 6 bases, leaving 9 bases between them. The CDR3 loop spans 14 amino acids. The CDR3 DNA reads TGTGCCAGCAGCCAAGAGGGAGTGTTCAATGAGCAGTTCTTC. Translated, it gives CASSQEGVFNEQFF.

This clonotype was observed a few times. CDR3 region: CASSLVDRAEAFF. CDR3 DNA: TGTGCCAGCAGTTTAGTCGACAGGGCTGAAGCTTTCTTT. The genes are TRBV27 and TRBJ1-1, with 7 bases identical to TRBD1. Germline V gene data show CDR1 as MNHEY and CDR2 as SMNVEV (reference sequence). The CDR3 runs 13 residues. The trim removed 2 bases at V and 6 bases at J, leaving 3 bases unmatched.

With respect to this clonotype: This could be a read error, since a much larger clone is one nucleotide away. The rearrangement uses TRBV6-5 and TRBJ2-3, with TRBD2 identical over 8 bases. Germline assignment: CDR1 MNHEY and CDR2 SVGAGI. The J segment lost 3 bases and the V segment lost 2 bases, leaving 10 bases of the junction unmatched. CDR3 length: 17 residues. Here the CDR3 reads CASSYGPRAGGTDTQYF. CDR3 in DNA: TGTGCCAGCAGTTACGGCCCCAGGGCGGGAGGTACAGATACGCAGTATTTT.

The sample holds many counts of this clonotype. This chain links TRBV12-3 or TRBV12-4 with TRBJ1-6; 7 bases map to TRBD1. The CDR3 has 17 amino acids. V was clipped by 5 bases and J by 9 bases; unmatched bases: 16. For the CDR3, the DNA is TGTGCCAGCAGTAACCCCGGGGGAGGACAGGCGGGTTCACCCCTCCACTTT. Amino acids: CASSNPGGGQAGSPLHF.

This clonotype was observed many times. The CDR3 is CASSSGLAGVGNEQFF. The CDR3 DNA follows: TGTGCCAGCAGCTCGGGACTAGCGGGAGTTGGGAATGAGCAGTTCTTC. This rearrangement joins TRBV7-9 to TRBJ2-1; 14 nucleotides align to TRBD2. V dropped 4 bases and J dropped 7; count of bases not matched to a gene: 6. This CDR3 comprises 16 residues. In germline, CDR1 is SEHNR, CDR2 FQNEAQ (reference sequence). Full variable domain (outside the CDR3, taken from reference TRBV7-9 and TRBJ2-1): DTGVSQNPRHKITKRGQNVTFRCDPISEHNRLYWYRQTLGQGPEFLTYFQNEAQLEKSRLLSDRFSAERPKGSFSTLEIQRTEQGDSAMYLCASSSGLAGVGNEQFFGPGTRLTVL.

This clonotype appeared a few times. The rearrangement links TRBV12-3 or TRBV12-4 to TRBJ2-5, with D maybe TRBD2 (5 bases). The V end was cut by 5 bases, the J end by 3 bases, with 13 bases between. The CDR3 totals 14 residues. In nucleotides, the CDR3 is TGTGCCAGCAGTCCCTTGGAGGTAGAAGAGACCCAGTACTTC. Amino acid sequence: CASSPLEVEETQYF.

The gene calls are TRBV4-1 and TRBJ2-5; a weak D match, TRBD2 (5 bases). CDR1 is MGHRA, CDR2 YSYEKL, per germline. V dropped 4 bases and J dropped 4 bases, with 10 bases sitting between them. This CDR3 region has 13 residues. CDR3 protein: CASSRLRRETQYF. In nucleotides, the CDR3 is TGCGCCAGCAGCCGACTACGAAGAGAGACCCAGTACTTC.

This clonotype came up many times. The chain has TRBV9 and TRBJ1-4; weak D call: TRBD1 (5 bases). The CDR3 spans 15 residues. The germline gives CDR1 SGDLS, CDR2 YYNGEE. V was pared by 0 bases and J by 8 bases, with 14 bases between. CDR3 loop: CASSVGQARGEKLFF. The CDR3 DNA reads TGTGCCAGCAGCGTAGGCCAGGCCCGGGGGGAAAAACTGTTTTTT.

This clonotype was seen at least ten times. J is TRBJ1-1 and V is TRBV11-3, with TRBD1 matching 8 bases. This CDR3 spans 13 amino acids. The germline CDR1 and CDR2 sequences are SGHNT and YENEEA. V was clipped by 6 bases and J by 5 bases; unmatched bases: 5. This CDR3 is CASRTTGGTEAFF. The CDR3 coding sequence is TGTGCCAGCAGGACCACAGGGGGAACTGAAGCTTTCTTT.

For the CDR3, the DNA is TGCGCCAGCAGCCAGCGACTAGCGGAATACAATGAGCAGTTCTTC. Protein: CASSQRLAEYNEQFF. The chain combines TRBV4-1 with TRBJ2-1; 9 nucleotides agree with TRBD2. The CDR3 has 15 residues. Germline V gene lookup returns CDR1 MGHRA and CDR2 YSYEKL. The V segment lost 3 bases and the J segment 4 bases; nucleotides outside the gene matches: 4.

In this sample, this clonotype turned up many times. This chain connects TRBV6-1 to TRBJ2-7; 12 bases line up with TRBD2. The CDR3 covers 15 residues. With V trimmed by 5 bases and J by 7 bases, 9 bases remained unmatched. Germline values: CDR1 MNHNS, CDR2 SASEGT. The DNA for the CDR3 is TGTGCCAGCAGTTCCCCGCGGACTAGCGGGATTGAGCAGTACTTC. Its protein product is CASSSPRTSGIEQYF.

This clonotype has a count of ten or more. The genes are TRBV2 and TRBJ2-2; 8 bases map to TRBD2. J gave up 4 bases and V 4 bases, and 8 bases lay outside the gene matches. The CDR3 spans 16 residues. Germline loops: CDR1 SNHLY, CDR2 FYNNEI. The DNA of the CDR3 is TGTGCCAGCAGTGCCAGCGGGGGTGCGGCCACCGGGGAGCTGTTTTTT. Translated, it gives CASSASGGAATGELFF.

Ten or more counts support this clonotype. V gene TRBV20-1 combines with J gene TRBJ2-7; D might be TRBD2 (5 bases). The CDR3 has 11 amino acids. The germline V gene encodes CDR1 DFQATT and CDR2 SNEGSKA (reference sequence). Trimming removed 4 bases from V and 6 bases from J, with 10 bases in between. In nucleotides, the CDR3 is TGCAGTGCTATAACAACTAGCGAGCAGTACTTC. This gives the protein CSAITTSEQYF.

The V and J genes are TRBV4-2 and TRBJ2-5; 10 bases are shared with TRBD2. Germline trimming cut 0 bases from V and 6 bases from J; bases unmatched to any gene: 7. The CDR3 spans 16 residues. The germline V gene encodes CDR1 LGHNA and CDR2 YNFKEQ. The CDR3 reads CASSQESGGGGKTQYF. DNA of the CDR3: TGTGCCAGCAGCCAAGAAAGCGGGGGGGGCGGGAAGACCCAGTACTTC.

This clonotype was seen many times. The chain is built from TRBV20-1 and TRBJ2-1; D is possibly TRBD1 (6 bases). Germline CDR1 is DFQATT and CDR2 is SNEGSKA (reference sequence). V lost 6 bases and J 8 bases, leaving 20 bases between the germline ends. The length of the CDR3 is 14 residues. DNA of the CDR3: TGCAGTGCGCTAGGTTTCGGGTGGGGGCATGAGCAGTTCTTC. This gives the protein CSALGFGWGHEQFF.